Shown below are 3 T cell receptor beta chains from a single sample sequenced in a study of T cell responses to AZD1222 COVID-19 vaccine. The assay was immunoSEQ multiplex PCR, and TCRdb's table has in-frame clones only and misses some. The sample yields 110,000 or so clones, about 89% seen once. The material was peripheral blood, obtained on day 0 of AZD1222 vaccination. The receptors were sampled from an adult in good health.

The rearrangement uses TRBV4-1 and TRBJ2-6; TRBD2 is a possible D gene (6 bases). Trimming shortened V by 4 bases and J by 2 bases, and 15 bases separated the two germline ends. Germline V lookup: CDR1 MGHRA, CDR2 YSYEKL. There are 17 residues in the CDR3. CDR3 sequence reads: CASSREAVSAGANVLTF. CDR3 DNA sequence: TGCGCCAGCAGCCGGGAGGCGGTGTCGGCTGGGGCCAACGTCCTGACTTTC.

This clone was detected once. The CDR3 loop reads CASSEGSEAFF. The CDR3 DNA reads TGTGCCAGCAGTGAGGGGAGTGAAGCTTTCTTT. The chain has TRBV27 and TRBJ1-1; D is possibly TRBD1 (5 bases). V lost 5 bases, J lost 7 bases, and 8 bases lay in between. This CDR3 is 11 amino acids long. Germline CDR1 reads MNHEY; CDR2 reads SMNVEV (reference sequence).

The chain carries TRBV7-2 and TRBJ1-6; D remains ambiguous. Trimming pared 5 bases from V and 7 bases from J, leaving 12 bases between. The CDR3 totals 14 residues. Germline V lookup: CDR1 SGHTA, CDR2 FQGNSA. The CDR3 region has the DNA TGTGCCAGCAGCCCTCAGGACGTGAATTCACCCCTCCACTTT. Translated, it gives CASSPQDVNSPLHF. Full variable domain (missing parts from reference TRBV7-2 and TRBJ1-6): GAGVSQSPSNKVTEKGKDVELRCDPISGHTALYWYRQSLGQGLEFLIYFQGNSAPDKSGLPSDRFSAERTGGSVSTLTIQRTQQEDSAVYLCASSPQDVNSPLHFGNGTRLTVT.